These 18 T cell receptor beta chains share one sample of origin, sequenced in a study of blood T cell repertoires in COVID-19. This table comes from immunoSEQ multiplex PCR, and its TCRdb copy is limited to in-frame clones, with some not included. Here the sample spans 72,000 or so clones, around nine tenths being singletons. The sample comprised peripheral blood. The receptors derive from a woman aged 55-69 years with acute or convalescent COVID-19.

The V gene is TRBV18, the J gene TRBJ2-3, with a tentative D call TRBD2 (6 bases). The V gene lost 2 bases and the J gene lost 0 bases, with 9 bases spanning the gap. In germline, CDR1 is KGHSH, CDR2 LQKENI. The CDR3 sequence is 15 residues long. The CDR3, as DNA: TGTGCCAGCTCACCAACTAGCACTAGCACAGATACGCAGTATTTT. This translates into CASSPTSTSTDTQYF.

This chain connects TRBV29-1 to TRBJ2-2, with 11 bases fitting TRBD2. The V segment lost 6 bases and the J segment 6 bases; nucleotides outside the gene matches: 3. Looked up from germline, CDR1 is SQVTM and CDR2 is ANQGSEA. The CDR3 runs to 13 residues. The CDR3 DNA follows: TGCAGCGTCAGACTAGCGGGGTCCGGGGAGCTGTTTTTT. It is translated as CSVRLAGSGELFF.

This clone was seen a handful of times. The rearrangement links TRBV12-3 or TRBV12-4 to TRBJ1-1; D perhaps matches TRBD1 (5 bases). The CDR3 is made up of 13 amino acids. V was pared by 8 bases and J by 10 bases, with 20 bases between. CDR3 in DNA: TGTGCCAGCTTTAGCTCCCTCAGGGAAGGAGCTTTCTTT. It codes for CASFSSLREGAFF.

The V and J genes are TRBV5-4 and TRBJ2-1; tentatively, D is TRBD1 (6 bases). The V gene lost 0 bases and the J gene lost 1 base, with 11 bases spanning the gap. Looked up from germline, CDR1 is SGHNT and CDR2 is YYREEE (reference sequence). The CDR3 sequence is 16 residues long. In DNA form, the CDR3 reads TGTGCCAGCAGCTTGGGGGGGCCTAGGTCCTACAATGAGCAGTTCTTC. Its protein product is CASSLGGPRSYNEQFF.

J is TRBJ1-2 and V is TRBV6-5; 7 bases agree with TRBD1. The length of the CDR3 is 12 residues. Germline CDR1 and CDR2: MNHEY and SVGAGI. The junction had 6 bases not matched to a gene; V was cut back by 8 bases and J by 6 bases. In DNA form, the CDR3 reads TGTGCCAGCGGAGTACAGGGGCATGGCTACACCTTC. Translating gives CASGVQGHGYTF.

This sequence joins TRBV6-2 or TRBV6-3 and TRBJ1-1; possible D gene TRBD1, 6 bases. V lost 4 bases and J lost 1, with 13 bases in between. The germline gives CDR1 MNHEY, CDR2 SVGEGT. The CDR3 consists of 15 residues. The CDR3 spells CASSSSGQPNTEAFF. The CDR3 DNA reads TGTGCCAGCAGTTCCAGCGGACAGCCGAACACTGAAGCTTTCTTT.

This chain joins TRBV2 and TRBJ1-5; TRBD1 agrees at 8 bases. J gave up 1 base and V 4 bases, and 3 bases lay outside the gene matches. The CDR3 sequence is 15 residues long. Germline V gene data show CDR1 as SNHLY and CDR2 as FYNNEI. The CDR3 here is CASSGDRRSNQPQHF. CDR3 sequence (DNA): TGTGCCAGCAGTGGGGACAGGAGAAGCAATCAGCCCCAGCATTTT.

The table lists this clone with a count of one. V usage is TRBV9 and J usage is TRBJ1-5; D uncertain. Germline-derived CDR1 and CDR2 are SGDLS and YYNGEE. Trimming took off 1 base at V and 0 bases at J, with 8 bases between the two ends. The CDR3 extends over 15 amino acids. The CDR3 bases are TGTGCCAGCAGCGTAACACCTTATAGCAATCAGCCCCAGCATTTT. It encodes CASSVTPYSNQPQHF.

This CDR3 reads CASSEKQARVDIQYF. CDR3 coding DNA: TGTGCCAGCAGTGAGAAGCAGGCCCGAGTCGACATTCAGTACTTC. This chain uses TRBV6-1 with TRBJ2-4; D unresolved. Between the trimmed V and J ends, which lost 3 bases and 8 bases, there was a span of 17 bases. The CDR3 sequence is 15 residues long. In germline, CDR1 is MNHNS, CDR2 SASEGT.

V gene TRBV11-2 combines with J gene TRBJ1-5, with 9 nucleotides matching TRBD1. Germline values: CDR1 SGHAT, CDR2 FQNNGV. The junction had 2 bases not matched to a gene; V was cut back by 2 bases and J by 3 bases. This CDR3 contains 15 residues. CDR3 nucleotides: TGTGCCAGCAGCTTAACAGGGGGCCCCAATCAGCCCCAGCATTTT. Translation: CASSLTGGPNQPQHF.

The CDR3 loop is CASSNLAGTGVRQPQHF. CDR3 in DNA: TGTGCCAGCAGCAACCTCGCCGGGACAGGGGTAAGGCAGCCCCAGCATTTT. V is TRBV7-2 and J is TRBJ1-5, with TRBD1 identical over 10 bases. The CDR3 length is 17 residues. Germline V gene sequence: CDR1 SGHTA, CDR2 FQGNSA. V lost 5 bases, J lost 7 bases, and 14 bases stayed unmatched.

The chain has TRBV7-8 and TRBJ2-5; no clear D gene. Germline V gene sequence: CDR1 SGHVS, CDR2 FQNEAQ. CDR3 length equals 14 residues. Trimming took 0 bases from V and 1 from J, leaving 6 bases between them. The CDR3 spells CASSLARFQETQYF. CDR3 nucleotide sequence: TGTGCCAGCAGCTTAGCACGGTTCCAAGAGACCCAGTACTTC.

CDR3 protein: CASSRQGGDQPQHF. The CDR3 nucleotides read TGTGCCAGCTCCCGACAAGGGGGAGATCAGCCCCAGCATTTT. J is TRBJ1-5 and V is TRBV6-6, with D tentatively TRBD1 (6 bases). The CDR3 is 14 residues long. Germline V gene data show CDR1 as MNHNY and CDR2 as SVGAGI (reference sequence). V was pared by 8 bases and J by 5 bases, with 16 bases between.

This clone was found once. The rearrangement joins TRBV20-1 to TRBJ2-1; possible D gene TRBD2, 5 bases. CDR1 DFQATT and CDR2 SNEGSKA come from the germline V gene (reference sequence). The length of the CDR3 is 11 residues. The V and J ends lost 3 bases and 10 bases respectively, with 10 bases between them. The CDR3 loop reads CSASPAEEQFF. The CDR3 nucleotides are TGCAGTGCTAGCCCAGCGGAGGAGCAGTTCTTC.

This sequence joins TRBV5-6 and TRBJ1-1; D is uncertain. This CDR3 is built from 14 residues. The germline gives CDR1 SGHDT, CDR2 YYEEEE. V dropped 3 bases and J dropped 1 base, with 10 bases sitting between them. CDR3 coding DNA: TGTGCCAGCAGCTGGCGGGTGAGGAACACTGAAGCTTTCTTT. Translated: CASSWRVRNTEAFF. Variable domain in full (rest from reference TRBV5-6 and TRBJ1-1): DAGVTQSPTHLIKTRGQQVTLRCSPKSGHDTVSWYQQALGQGPQFIFQYYEEEERQRGNFPDRFSGHQFPNYSSELNVNALLLGDSALYLCASSWRVRNTEAFFGQGTRLTVV.

The CDR3 here is CATSGQDYTGELFF. DNA for the CDR3: TGTGCCACCAGTGGCCAGGATTACACCGGGGAGCTGTTTTTT. This chain connects TRBV24-1 to TRBJ2-2; D uncertain. From germline, CDR1 is KGHDR and CDR2 SFDVKD. V lost 5 bases and J 3 bases, leaving 9 bases between the germline ends. The CDR3 spans 14 residues.

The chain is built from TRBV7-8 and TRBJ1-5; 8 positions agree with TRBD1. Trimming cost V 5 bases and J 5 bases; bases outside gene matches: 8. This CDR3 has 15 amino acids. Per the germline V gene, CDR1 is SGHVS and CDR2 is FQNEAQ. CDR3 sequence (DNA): TGTGCCAGCAGCCCTGTGGACAGGGAGGATCAGCCCCAGCATTTT. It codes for CASSPVDREDQPQHF.

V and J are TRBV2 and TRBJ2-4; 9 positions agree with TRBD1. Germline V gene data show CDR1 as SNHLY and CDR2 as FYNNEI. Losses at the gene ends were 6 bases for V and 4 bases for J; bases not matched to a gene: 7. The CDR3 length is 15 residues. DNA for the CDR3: TGTGCCAGCAGAGTTCCGGGACAGGGAAAAAACATTCAGTACTTC. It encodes CASRVPGQGKNIQYF.